The 13 T cell receptor beta chains given below trace back to one sample, sequenced in a study of spatial heterogeneity in lung cancer. Overall study findings and caveats: The study found that expanded intratumoral alpha and beta TCR counts tracked tumor mutation counts.

A single record per CDR3 protein comes from TCRdb applying MiXCR to the 5' RACE reads. The sample contains 9,200 or so distinct CDR3 sequences, more than 4.5% of which appear only once. The time point: sample taken at primary tumor resection. Their antigen targets remain unknown. Sample: lung tumor tissue, taken at surgery. Source of these receptors: a female donor with early-stage non-small cell lung cancer.

By share, this clonotype ranks as medium-sized. The rearrangement uses TRBV7-2 and TRBJ2-5, with 8 bases that match TRBD1. Germline assignment: CDR1 SGHTA and CDR2 FQGNSA. The junction had 4 bases not matched to a gene; V was cut back by 8 bases and J by 2 bases. CDR3 length: 13 amino acids. CDR3 in amino acids: CASLTGGQETQYF. The CDR3 DNA reads TGTGCCAGCCTTACAGGGGGACAAGAGACCCAGTACTTC. The whole variable domain, filled in from reference TRBV7-2 and TRBJ2-5, reads GAGVSQSPSNKVTEKGKDVELRCDPISGHTALYWYRQSLGQGLEFLIYFQGNSAPDKSGLPSDRFSAERTGGSVSTLTIQRTQQEDSAVYLCASLTGGQETQYFGPGTRLLVL.

The chain links TRBV20-1 to TRBJ2-5; 10 bases are a match to TRBD2. CDR3 length: 16 amino acids. Germline V CDR1 and CDR2: DFQATT, SNEGSKA (reference sequence). Losses at the gene ends were 1 base for V and 7 bases for J; bases not matched to a gene: 12. The CDR3 DNA reads as TGCAGTGCTAGAGTCCTCTATAGCGGGAGGTTCGGGACCCAGTACTTC. The encoded protein is CSARVLYSGRFGTQYF.

This clonotype was observed many times. J is TRBJ2-3 and V is TRBV5-1; tentatively, D is TRBD1 (5 bases). Germline values: CDR1 SGHRS, CDR2 YFSETQ. There are 14 residues in the CDR3. The V end was cut by 4 bases, the J end by 4 bases, with 13 bases between. CDR3 region: CASSVQGVADTQYF. CDR3 DNA sequence: TGCGCCAGCAGCGTTCAGGGTGTCGCAGATACGCAGTATTTT.

To note about this clonotype: A clone one base away is much larger, so this may be a read error. This chain connects TRBV3-1 to TRBJ2-1; 9 bases match TRBD1. The CDR3 has 15 residues. Germline loops: CDR1 LGHDT, CDR2 YNNKEL (reference sequence). CDR3 coding DNA: TGTGCCAACAGCCACGGGGACAGGGCCTACAATGAGCAGTTCTTC. Translation gives CANSHGDRAYNEQFF.

This clonotype is large (0.1 to 1%) within its sample. This chain uses TRBV20-1 with TRBJ2-3; 14 bases fit TRBD2. Losses at the gene ends were 0 bases for V and 4 bases for J; bases not matched to a gene: 9. This CDR3 is built from 18 residues. Germline values: CDR1 DFQATT, CDR2 SNEGSKA (reference sequence). The CDR3 coding sequence is TGCAGTGCTAGAGATGGACTAGCGGGAGGTGGGACGGCAGATACGCAGTATTTT. Its translation: CSARDGLAGGGTADTQYF.

Here the CDR3 reads CASSIVFGVGYTF. The CDR3 DNA reads TGTGCCAGTAGTATAGTATTCGGGGTCGGCTACACCTTC. The rearrangement links TRBV19 to TRBJ1-2; D unresolved. Germline CDR1 and CDR2: LNHDA and SQIVND (reference sequence). The CDR3 length is 13 residues. V lost 1 base to trimming and J lost 8 bases, with 11 bases between them.

This clonotype showed up just a few times. This chain joins TRBV7-2 and TRBJ2-3; a weak D match, TRBD1 (5 bases). The CDR3 sequence is 13 residues long. Germline-derived CDR1 and CDR2 are SGHTA and FQGNSA. V shed 5 bases and J shed 1 base, with 7 bases lying between them. The CDR3 protein is CASSIGGTDTQYF. The CDR3 nucleotides are TGTGCCAGCAGCATAGGGGGCACAGATACGCAGTATTTT.

This clonotype came up many times. This chain connects TRBV18 to TRBJ2-6; possible D gene TRBD1, 6 bases. The V end was cut by 3 bases, the J end by 2 bases, with 14 bases between. The CDR3 spans 17 residues. Germline-derived CDR1 and CDR2 are KGHSH and LQKENI. The CDR3 protein is CASSPNLQGAGANVLTF. For the CDR3, the DNA is TGTGCCAGCTCACCGAATTTACAGGGTGCTGGGGCCAACGTCCTGACTTTC.

The rearrangement uses TRBV29-1 and TRBJ2-1; D gene uncertain. V lost 5 bases and J lost 2, with 28 bases in between. This CDR3 contains 19 residues. Germline V gene lookup returns CDR1 SQVTM and CDR2 ANQGSEA. As DNA, the CDR3 is TGCAGCGTTACCCAAGACCTACGGCCTCCGCGACACACCTACAATGAGCAGTTCTTC. Its protein product is CSVTQDLRPPRHTYNEQFF.

This clonotype is judged large. The genes are TRBV20-1 and TRBJ1-1; the D is unclear. The germline V and J ends were trimmed by 5 bases and 10 bases, with 23 bases remaining between them. The CDR3 has 14 amino acids. The germline CDR1 and CDR2 sequences are DFQATT and SNEGSKA (reference sequence). The CDR3 DNA sequence: TGCAGTGCTTCACAGCCCGGCCCCTCTAAAGGAGCTTTCTTT. It specifies CSASQPGPSKGAFF.

This clonotype was counted many times. The rearrangement links TRBV20-1 to TRBJ2-7, with TRBD1 identical over 9 bases. The CDR3 length is 14 residues. V was clipped by 3 bases and J by 2 bases; unmatched bases: 5. The germline V gene encodes CDR1 DFQATT and CDR2 SNEGSKA (reference sequence). The CDR3 loop is CSARDRGLAYEQYF. The CDR3 nucleotides are TGCAGTGCTAGGGACAGGGGACTCGCCTACGAGCAGTACTTC.

Many counts were recorded for this clonotype. The chain uses TRBV7-9 and TRBJ1-1; TRBD1 is a possible D gene (5 bases). The CDR3 is 13 residues long. From germline, CDR1 is SEHNR and CDR2 FQNEAQ (reference sequence). Trimming shortened V by 5 bases and J by 3 bases, and 10 bases separated the two germline ends. The DNA of the CDR3 is TGTGCCAGCAGCAAAGACAGCGACACTGAAGCTTTCTTT. It codes for CASSKDSDTEAFF.

This clonotype has ten or more counts. CDR3 in amino acids: CAIGGLTGGTEAFF. The CDR3 DNA reads as TGTGCCATCGGGGGACTTACAGGGGGCACTGAAGCTTTCTTT. V usage is TRBV7-9 and J usage is TRBJ1-1, with TRBD1 matching 8 bases. Trimming cost V 10 bases and J 4 bases; bases outside gene matches: 11. Germline V CDR1 and CDR2: SEHNR, FQNEAQ (reference sequence). The CDR3 totals 14 residues.